One TCR beta chain is described in this entry. As yet, its antigen is unknown. Trimming cost V 0 bases and J 0 bases, with 9 bases left between them. CDR3 length: 15 amino acids. The germline gives CDR1 SGHVS, CDR2 FQNEAQ. This entry belongs to a study of CD8 T cells in ankylosing spondylitis. Findings of the study overall: In peripheral blood, disease-linked CD8+ clones occurred at relatively low frequencies.

Via MiXCR, TCRdb re-called the 5' RACE reads, giving one row per CDR3 protein. The sample contains some 350,000 distinct CDR3 sequences, about 15% of which appear only once. Sequencing was done on a sample of blood, either unsorted or a sorted T cell fraction (not recorded which). The sequence was collected from a male donor with ankylosing spondylitis or in good health (not recorded which). The rearrangement uses TRBV7-8 and TRBJ2-7; D is unresolved. The CDR3 DNA sequence: TGTGCCAGCAGCTTAGCTTTCGGACGCTCCTACGAGCAGTACTTC. Its protein product is CASSLAFGRSYEQYF.